These 20 T cell receptor beta chains originate from one sample sequenced in a study of T-cell reconstitution after alpha-beta-depleted transplantation in children (dated by TCRdb to 2015 to 2016). The method was PCR. Sequencing was performed on an Illumina HiSeq 2500. To normalize quantification of the TCRbeta repertoire, the TCR libraries were built with molecular barcoding that relied on unique molecular identifiers. TCRdb applied fastp at Q25 and MiXCR to the public reads, then kept only in-frame beta chains. Each entry is one CDR3 protein sequence, shown with its most common DNA and genes. Within this sample are roughly 100,000 distinct CDR3 sequences, with 7% to 9% of them counted one time only. Approximately 7% of the sample lies in the top ten. This sample comprised PBMCs from the stem cell graft donor, obtained from the stem cell graft. The receptors originated from a human donor who donated a stem cell graft to a child with congenital amegakaryocytic thrombocytopenia.

To note about this clonotype: This may come from a read error, since a much larger clone is one base off. The chain combines TRBV20-1 with TRBJ1-1; 9 bases align to TRBD1. Germline CDR1 reads DFQATT; CDR2 reads SNEGSKA (reference sequence). The ends lost 1 base at V and 5 bases at J; junction bases unmatched: 11. The CDR3 has 16 amino acids. CDR3 in DNA: TGCAGTGCTAGAGCTCCGGACAGGGGCGCGTCGACTGAAGCTTTCTTT. This sequence encodes CSARAPDRGASTEAFF.

This clonotype was seen many times. The rearrangement uses TRBV7-2 and TRBJ2-1, with D perhaps matching TRBD1 (5 bases). The CDR3 consists of 15 residues. Trimming took off 5 bases at V and 5 bases at J, with 16 bases between the two ends. The germline V gene has CDR1 SGHTA and CDR2 FQGNSA. The CDR3 reads CASSEWAGLNNEQFF. The CDR3 DNA is TGTGCCAGCAGCGAGTGGGCAGGGCTGAACAATGAGCAGTTCTTC.

This clonotype was detected ten times or more. The chain carries TRBV20-1 and TRBJ2-1; 9 nucleotides match TRBD2. This CDR3 has 15 residues. Germline V gives CDR1 DFQATT, CDR2 SNEGSKA (reference sequence). J gave up 3 bases and V 5 bases, and 8 bases lay outside the gene matches. CDR3 residues: CSAPVVTSGYNEQFF. CDR3 in DNA: TGCAGTGCTCCGGTGGTGACTAGCGGCTACAATGAGCAGTTCTTC.

This clonotype was seen many times. The chain joins TRBV7-2 to TRBJ2-5; D is perhaps TRBD1 or TRBD2 (5 bases each). The CDR3 runs to 15 residues. CDR1 and CDR2 from the germline V gene are SGHTA and FQGNSA. The V end was cut by 4 bases, the J end by 5 bases, with 17 bases between. The CDR3 DNA is TGTGCCAGCAGCTCCTGGGGGTCCTTGGGGGAGACCCAGTACTTC. Its protein is CASSSWGSLGETQYF.

In its sample, this clonotype was seen many times. V and J are TRBV30 and TRBJ1-1, with D perhaps TRBD1 (6 bases). Trimming took off 3 bases at V and 8 bases at J, with 10 bases between the two ends. Germline V gene sequence: CDR1 GTSNPN, CDR2 SVGIG (reference sequence). The CDR3 consists of 11 residues. The CDR3 region has the DNA TGTGCCTGGAGGGACAGAGGGGAAGCTTTCTTT. Its protein product is CAWRDRGEAFF.

This clonotype was observed many times. CDR3 DNA: TGTGCCAGCAGCGTATTGGGCGGGAGAGCCACTGGTGAGCAGTTCTTC. This translates into CASSVLGGRATGEQFF. The V gene is TRBV9, the J gene TRBJ2-1, with TRBD2 identical over 7 bases. This CDR3 has 16 residues. Germline assignment: CDR1 SGDLS and CDR2 YYNGEE. V was clipped by 1 base and J by 9 bases; unmatched bases: 13.

The sample holds many counts of this clonotype. This chain connects TRBV7-2 to TRBJ1-1; 8 bases align to TRBD1. This CDR3 spans 14 amino acids. Germline CDR1 and CDR2: SGHTA and FQGNSA. The V gene end was trimmed by 5 bases and the J gene end by 4 bases; junction bases not matched to a gene: 6. CDR3 nucleotides: TGTGCCAGCAGCACCACGACAGGGGCCACTGAAGCTTTCTTT. It encodes CASSTTTGATEAFF. Using reference TRBV7-2 and TRBJ1-1 for the parts outside the CDR3, the full variable domain is GAGVSQSPSNKVTEKGKDVELRCDPISGHTALYWYRQSLGQGLEFLIYFQGNSAPDKSGLPSDRFSAERTGGSVSTLTIQRTQQEDSAVYLCASSTTTGATEAFFGQGTRLTVV.

This clonotype was counted many times. The chain carries TRBV5-6 and TRBJ2-7; maybe TRBD2 (5 bases). V lost 4 bases and J 7 bases, leaving 12 bases between the germline ends. Germline V gene sequence: CDR1 SGHDT, CDR2 YYEEEE. The CDR3 loop spans 12 amino acids. Written as DNA, the CDR3 is TGTGCCAGCAGCGATTGGCGGAGGGAGCAGTACTTC. The encoded protein is CASSDWRREQYF.

This clonotype was observed at least ten times. The V call is TRBV20-1, the J call TRBJ2-7, with D unresolved. Germline V gene lookup returns CDR1 DFQATT and CDR2 SNEGSKA (reference sequence). The CDR3 loop spans 11 amino acids. V lost 6 bases and J lost 1, with 7 bases in between. The CDR3 here is CSAPSSYEQYF. The CDR3 DNA is TGCAGTGCGCCCAGTTCCTACGAGCAGTACTTC.

This clonotype came up many times. This sequence joins TRBV12-3 or TRBV12-4 and TRBJ1-2; perhaps TRBD1 as D (6 bases). This CDR3 spans 14 amino acids. With 0 bases removed from V and 8 bases from J, the gap between germline ends came to 13 bases. The CDR3 DNA reads TGTGCCAGCAGTTTAGCGACAGGACGAGGGGGCTACACCTTC. This codes for CASSLATGRGGYTF.

This clonotype was observed at least ten times. The V and J genes are TRBV29-1 and TRBJ2-3; D gene uncertain. Between the trimmed V and J ends, which lost 3 bases and 10 bases, there was a span of 14 bases. This CDR3 comprises 12 residues. The germline V gene encodes CDR1 SQVTM and CDR2 ANQGSEA. This chain's CDR3 is CSVDLGRGSQYF. The CDR3 region has the DNA TGCAGCGTTGATCTAGGCCGAGGCTCGCAGTATTTT.

J is TRBJ2-7 and V is TRBV5-1; tentatively, D is TRBD2 (5 bases). Trimming pared 4 bases from V and 5 bases from J, leaving 22 bases between. Germline CDR1 reads SGHRS; CDR2 reads YFSETQ. This CDR3 spans 16 amino acids. CDR3 DNA: TGCGCCAGCAGCCTATACATAATCACTAGTTTCCACGAGCAGTACTTC. Residues: CASSLYIITSFHEQYF.

This clonotype was observed a handful of times. The V gene is TRBV12-3 or TRBV12-4, the J gene TRBJ1-4; D is ambiguous. V was clipped by 3 bases and J by 3 bases, with 8 bases between them. The CDR3 has 14 amino acids. The CDR3 nucleotides read TGTGCCAGCAGTTTTTCCGTGGCTAATGAAAAACTGTTTTTT. Translation gives CASSFSVANEKLFF.

In its sample, this clonotype was seen many times. The chain combines TRBV30 with TRBJ1-1, with 7 bases lining up with TRBD1. CDR1 and CDR2 from the germline V gene are GTSNPN and SVGIG (reference sequence). The CDR3 consists of 14 residues. V lost 0 bases to trimming and J lost 4 bases; unmatched junction nucleotides: 5. CDR3 DNA: TGTGCCTGGAGTGTACAGGGGCTACGCACTGAAGCTTTCTTT. This encodes CAWSVQGLRTEAFF.

Many counts were recorded for this clonotype. The chain is built from TRBV28 and TRBJ1-4; D not resolved. The CDR3 covers 14 residues. Trimming stripped 7 bases from V and 2 bases from J, with 11 bases between. Germline values: CDR1 MDHEN, CDR2 SYDVKM. In nucleotides, the CDR3 is TGTGCCAGCATGGAACAGCTCACTAATGAAAAACTGTTTTTT. It translates to CASMEQLTNEKLFF.

This clonotype was seen repeatedly, ten times or more. The genes are TRBV5-1 and TRBJ2-7; TRBD1 aligns across 8 bases. Germline CDR1 SGHRS, CDR2 YFSETQ. The ends lost 4 bases at V and 2 bases at J; junction bases unmatched: 8. The CDR3 spans 15 residues. The CDR3 protein is CASSLGTGRAYEQYF. CDR3 sequence (DNA): TGCGCCAGCAGCCTAGGGACAGGACGCGCCTACGAGCAGTACTTC.

This clonotype was detected ten times or more. The chain uses TRBV20-1 and TRBJ1-2, with a weak D call TRBD1 (6 bases). Trimming took 6 bases from V and 4 from J, leaving 24 bases between them. In germline, CDR1 is DFQATT, CDR2 SNEGSKA (reference sequence). This CDR3 region has 16 residues. This CDR3 is CSALGGRAMDLYGYTF. DNA for the CDR3: TGCAGTGCCCTGGGGGGCAGGGCGATGGACCTCTATGGCTACACCTTC.

The rearrangement joins TRBV29-1 to TRBJ2-7; D gene ambiguous. The V and J ends lost 5 bases and 2 bases respectively, with 10 bases between them. The germline gives CDR1 SQVTM, CDR2 ANQGSEA. This CDR3 has 12 residues. The CDR3 loop reads CSVLLETYEQYF. The CDR3 coding sequence is TGCAGCGTTCTCCTGGAGACCTACGAGCAGTACTTC.

V and J are TRBV21-1 and TRBJ2-2; TRBD2 is the table's D call and was not checked against the DNA. TRBV21-1 is given as a pseudogene. The CDR3 is 14 residues long. The CDR3 nucleotides are TGTGCCAGCAGAGTCTCAGGAGGGGCCGGGGAGCTGTTTTTT. It translates to CASRVSGGAGELFF.

This clonotype showed up many times. V is TRBV4-1 and J is TRBJ2-5; perhaps TRBD2 as D (7 bases). Germline values: CDR1 MGHRA, CDR2 YSYEKL. V lost 3 bases and J lost 5, with 22 bases in between. The CDR3 runs to 17 residues. As DNA, the CDR3 is TGCGCCAGCAGCCATCCCTGGGGGGGACAAGTGGTGGAGACCCAGTACTTC. This codes for CASSHPWGGQVVETQYF.